Sequencing of this T cell receptor beta chain was carried out in a study of siplizumab effects on memory and regulatory T cells. As regards this clone: The antigen remains undetermined.

Every sample had about 9.3 x 10^4 of its TCR templates assayed. Sequencing used immunoSEQ multiplex PCR; TCRdb keeps in-frame clones, though not all of them. The data hold over 85,000 clones, with 80% to 95% observed a single time. Study-level findings and limits: Memory cells that were CD4+ and unstimulated gave rise to alloreactive sequences, which siplizumab significantly reduced. Researchers could not give a naive or memory phenotype to roughly 75-96% of proliferating CD4+ or CD8+ clones.

The CDR3 spans 14 residues. Trimming removed 3 bases at V and 4 bases at J, with 13 bases between. CDR1 is SGDLS and CDR2 is YYNGEE in the germline V gene. This receptor was obtained from a human donor in good health. Sequencing was performed on CD8+ T cells sorted from blood. V usage is TRBV9 and J usage is TRBJ2-5; perhaps TRBD1 as D (5 bases). CDR3 nucleotides: TGTGCCAGCAGCGACGACAGTATGGGAGAGACCCAGTACTTC. Its translation is CASSDDSMGETQYF.